This TCR beta chain was found in a study of CD8 T cells in ankylosing spondylitis (dated by TCRdb to between 2016 and 2019). General notes on the study: The study set out to find disease-linked TCR variants by profiling T cell receptor beta repertoires in ankylosing spondylitis patients and healthy donors. The whole study cohort included 108 healthy donors and under 30 ankylosing spondylitis patients. Peripheral blood samples were taken, and synovial fluid was additionally collected from ankylosing spondylitis patients. Results and caveats for the whole study, not just this receptor: A TCR beta motif made up of several highly homologous amino acid variants appeared to be characteristic of blood from ankylosing spondylitis patients. Some TCR beta motif variants had previously been reported in synovial fluid and blood of reactive arthritis patients, which suggested common disease-initiation mechanisms. The disease-linked clones showed a CD8+ phenotype and occurred at relatively low frequencies in peripheral blood. Significant enrichment of the disease-linked clones was reported in matched synovial fluid samples from ankylosing spondylitis patients.

Reading the germline V gene gives CDR1 SGHRS and CDR2 YFSETQ. The CDR3 covers 15 residues, taking in both the cysteine and the phenylalanine. The sequence is cut down to CDR3 DNA, 45 bases in frame from base 1. The junction carries 15 bases between V and J, which are trimmed by 0 bases and 5 bases respectively. The data were produced on an Illumina HiSeq 2500. TCR beta libraries were prepared by quantitative 5'-RACE with molecular barcodes. The study's own analysis went as follows. Disease-linked TCR variants were identified with a new computational method built on a probabilistic model of VDJ rearrangement. In-frame beta chains were kept once TCRdb had trimmed the public reads at Q25 with fastp and called clones with MiXCR. Rows are unified per CDR3 protein, each entry keeping the most common DNA and genes. For this entry, the V and J calls and clone size follow TCRdb and not the study's own pipeline. The sample has about 240,000 distinct CDR3 sequences on record, 8.6% of them singletons. About 6.5% of the sample goes to the ten largest clones.

Ten or more counts support this clonotype. Its specific antigen is unknown. Base qualities were left out, and no much larger clone turns up one base away. The chain is made from TRBV5-1 and TRBJ2-7; a weak D assignment points to TRBD1 (5 bases agree). The clonotype was recovered from a male donor with ankylosing spondylitis or in good health (not recorded which). The sample taken for sequencing was blood, either unsorted or a sorted T cell fraction (not recorded which). The CDR3 sequence is CASSLARDSSHEQYF. The sequence in DNA is TGCGCCAGCAGCTTGGCCCGCGACAGTTCTCACGAGCAGTACTTC.